Presented here are 13 T cell receptor beta chains from one specimen sequenced in a study of blood T cell repertoires in COVID-19. Clones were read by immunoSEQ multiplex PCR, and TCRdb kept only the in-frame ones, dropping some. The sample has just over 300,000 clones, 85% to 90% seen once. Sequencing was carried out using peripheral blood. The receptors originated from a woman aged 25 to 39 with COVID-19, enrolled during active disease.

The genes are TRBV12-3 or TRBV12-4 and TRBJ1-6, with D uncertain. V dropped 3 bases and J dropped 8 bases, with 5 bases sitting between them. The CDR3 length is 12 residues. CDR3 coding DNA: TGTGCCAGCAGTTTTAGCCATTCACCCCTCCACTTT. It translates to CASSFSHSPLHF.

This rearrangement joins TRBV2 to TRBJ2-2; TRBD2 is a possible D gene (7 bases). V lost 3 bases, J lost 2 bases, and 13 bases lay in between. CDR3 length: 16 residues. Germline lookup yields CDR1 SNHLY and CDR2 FYNNEI. CDR3 DNA: TGTGCCAGCAGTGAGCGGCGGGGGCCCAACACCGGGGAGCTGTTTTTT. Encoded protein: CASSERRGPNTGELFF.

J is TRBJ2-1 and V is TRBV7-6; the D is unclear. The CDR3 length is 13 residues. Between the trimmed V and J ends, which lost 0 bases and 8 bases, there was a span of 8 bases. Germline V lookup: CDR1 SGHVS, CDR2 FNYEAQ. CDR3 sequence reads: CASSLARVDEQFF. CDR3 in DNA: TGTGCCAGCAGCTTAGCACGGGTCGATGAGCAGTTCTTC.

The rearrangement links TRBV2 to TRBJ2-7; D might be TRBD1 (6 bases). V was cut by 6 bases and J by 3 bases, with 18 bases left in between. This CDR3 is 15 amino acids long. Germline V gene data show CDR1 as SNHLY and CDR2 as FYNNEI. The CDR3 nucleotides are TGTGCCAGCAGGGCGTTTGACAGGCCCTTCTACGAGCAGTACGTC. It encodes CASRAFDRPFYEQYV.

The chain recombines TRBV3-1 (or the pseudogene TRBV3-2) with TRBJ2-2; TRBD1 is a possible D gene (6 bases). Germline CDR1 is LGHDT and CDR2 is YNNKEL (reference sequence). CDR3 size: 17 residues. V lost 1 base to trimming and J lost 2 bases, with 14 bases between them. The CDR3 DNA is TGTGCCAGCAGCCAAGTACTCACAGGGACAAACACCGGGGAGCTGTTTTTT. Protein product: CASSQVLTGTNTGELFF.

Only a few counts were recorded for this clone. The chain couples TRBV6-6 to TRBJ1-2; 7 nucleotides align to TRBD1. CDR1 MNHNY and CDR2 SVGAGI come from the germline V gene (reference sequence). CDR3 size: 11 residues. V lost 8 bases and J lost 7; bases outside the gene matches: 4. The CDR3 DNA follows: TGTGCCAGCGTGGACAGGCTTGGCTACACCTTC. As protein: CASVDRLGYTF.

The genes are TRBV19 and TRBJ1-4; 8 bases line up with TRBD1. Germline CDR1 and CDR2: LNHDA and SQIVND (reference sequence). V was pared by 6 bases and J by 10 bases, with 13 bases of the junction left unmatched. This CDR3 contains 15 residues. For the CDR3, the DNA is TGTGCCAGTAGGAGACGGGGACAGGAGCTAGGAAAACTGTTTTTT. It yields the protein CASRRRGQELGKLFF.

The CDR3 DNA follows: TGTGCCAGCACCTCCGGGACAGGGGTTGGGGCCAACGTCCTGACTTTC. It encodes CASTSGTGVGANVLTF. The chain carries TRBV5-6 and TRBJ2-6; 10 bases are a match to TRBD1. This CDR3 is 16 amino acids long. Germline assignment: CDR1 SGHDT and CDR2 YYEEEE. V dropped 6 bases and J dropped 3; count of bases not matched to a gene: 6.

This chain links TRBV15 with TRBJ1-4; a possible D gene is TRBD1 (5 bases). CDR3 length: 15 amino acids. Germline V lookup: CDR1 LNHNV, CDR2 YYDKDF (reference sequence). Trimming took 0 bases from V and 2 from J, leaving 7 bases between them. The DNA for the CDR3 is TGTGCCACCAGCAGAGATCAGGGTACTAATGAAAAACTGTTTTTT. Translating gives CATSRDQGTNEKLFF.

The chain is built from TRBV5-6 and TRBJ2-5, with unresolved D. The CDR3 runs to 13 residues. The V end was cut by 2 bases, the J end by 0 bases, with 5 bases between. In germline, CDR1 is SGHDT, CDR2 YYEEEE. As DNA, the CDR3 is TGTGCCAGCAGCTTAAATAACCAAGAGACCCAGTACTTC. This encodes CASSLNNQETQYF.

V and J are TRBV21-1 and TRBJ1-6; the tabulated D call, TRBD1, remains unverified against the DNA. TRBV21-1 represents a pseudogene. The CDR3 consists of 16 residues. The CDR3 DNA reads as TGTGCCAGCAGCACTGGGACAGCCGATTATAATTCACCCCTCCACTTT. It encodes CASSTGTADYNSPLHF.

The chain uses TRBV4-2 and TRBJ2-7; possibly TRBD2 for D (7 bases). The CDR3 spans 15 residues. V dropped 0 bases and J dropped 4 bases, with 13 bases sitting between them. The germline CDR1 and CDR2 sequences are LGHNA and YNFKEQ. The CDR3 is CASSQDWGGAYEQYF. Written as DNA, the CDR3 is TGTGCCAGCAGCCAAGATTGGGGGGGGGCTTACGAGCAGTACTTC.

The chain has TRBV4-2 and TRBJ1-5; 8 nucleotides align to TRBD1. J was trimmed by 5 bases and V by 4 bases; bases with no gene match: 4. Germline CDR1 and CDR2: LGHNA and YNFKEQ. This CDR3 region has 14 residues. The CDR3 region is CASSPDREDQPQHF. CDR3 in DNA: TGTGCCAGCAGCCCGGACAGGGAGGATCAGCCCCAGCATTTT.